The entry that follows covers one T cell receptor (beta chain) sequence. Its antigen remains unknown. The assay was immunoSEQ multiplex PCR, and TCRdb's table has in-frame clones only and misses some. The table records 20,000 to 30,000 clones, roughly nine tenths of them present only once. As to time point: newly diagnosed, previously untreated cHL patient sample. It was by magnetic negative selection that CD4+ T cells were purified from thawed PBMCs. Peripheral samples used as comparators were newly diagnosed, untreated classical Hodgkin lymphoma PBMCs. The data were obtained in a study of PD-1 blockade in classical Hodgkin lymphoma. Study-level results: Undefined causes, possibly disease activity or prior therapy, underlie the repertoire differences. Reports described newly diagnosed patients as having lower baseline TCR diversity than healthy donors.

This CDR3 is built from 16 residues. V trimming: 2 bases; J trimming: 2 bases; junction bases outside the gene matches: 10. Germline CDR1 reads SGHDT; CDR2 reads YYEEEE. The J gene is TRBJ2-7, the V gene TRBV5-6, with 7 bases fitting TRBD2. The sample was CD4+ T cells from blood. The source is a human donor with classical Hodgkin lymphoma. The CDR3, as DNA: TGTGCCAGCAGCTTACGCGGGGGAAAGTCTGCCTACGAGCAGTACTTC. Its protein is CASSLRGGKSAYEQYF.